This T cell receptor (beta chain) is drawn from a study of blood T cell repertoires in COVID-19. On the study more broadly: The analysed material was cDNA or gDNA that came from T cells, B-cell-depleted T cells, or PBMCs.

Only in-frame clones appear in the TCRdb table, and some are missing; sequencing was by immunoSEQ multiplex PCR. Of approximately 150,000 clones listed, about 86% were seen once; the top ten hold under 9%. Looked up from germline, CDR1 is MNHEY and CDR2 is SVGEGT. The CDR3 consists of 14 residues. The ends were cut back, 6 bases at V and 7 bases at J, with 13 bases in the middle. The TCR comes from a woman in her forties or fifties with active or convalescent COVID-19. Sequenced input: peripheral blood. The chain links TRBV6-2 or TRBV6-3 to TRBJ1-6; D is ambiguous. For the CDR3, the DNA is TGTGCCAGCAGCCAGCAGGCGGGGAATTCACCCCTCCACTTT. It translates to CASSQQAGNSPLHF.